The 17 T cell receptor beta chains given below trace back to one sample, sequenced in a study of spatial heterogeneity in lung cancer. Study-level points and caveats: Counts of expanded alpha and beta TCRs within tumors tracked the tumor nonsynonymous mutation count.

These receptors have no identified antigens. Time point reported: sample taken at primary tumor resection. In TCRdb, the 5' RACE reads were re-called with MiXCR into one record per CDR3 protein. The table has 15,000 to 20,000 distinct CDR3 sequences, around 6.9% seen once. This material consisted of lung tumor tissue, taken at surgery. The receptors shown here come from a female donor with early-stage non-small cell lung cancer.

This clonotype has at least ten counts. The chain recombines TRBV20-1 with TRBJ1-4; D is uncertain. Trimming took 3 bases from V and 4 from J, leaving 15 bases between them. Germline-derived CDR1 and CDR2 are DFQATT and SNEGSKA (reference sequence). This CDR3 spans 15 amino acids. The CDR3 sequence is CSARSAVTSNEKLFF. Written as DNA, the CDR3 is TGCAGTGCTAGGTCAGCAGTGACAAGTAATGAAAAACTGTTTTTT.

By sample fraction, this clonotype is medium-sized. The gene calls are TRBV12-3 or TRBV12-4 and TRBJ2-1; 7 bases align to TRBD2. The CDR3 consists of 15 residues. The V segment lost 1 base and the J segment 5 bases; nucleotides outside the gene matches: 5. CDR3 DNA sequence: TGTGCCAGCAGTTTAGGCGGGAGCCGCCACAATGAGCAGTTCTTC. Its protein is CASSLGGSRHNEQFF.

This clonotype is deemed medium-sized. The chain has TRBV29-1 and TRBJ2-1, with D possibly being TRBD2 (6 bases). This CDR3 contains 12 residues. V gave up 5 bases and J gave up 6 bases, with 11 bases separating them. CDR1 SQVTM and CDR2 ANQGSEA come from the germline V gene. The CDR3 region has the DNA TGCAGCGTTCGCCGGGAGTCCAATGAGCAGTTCTTC. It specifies CSVRRESNEQFF.

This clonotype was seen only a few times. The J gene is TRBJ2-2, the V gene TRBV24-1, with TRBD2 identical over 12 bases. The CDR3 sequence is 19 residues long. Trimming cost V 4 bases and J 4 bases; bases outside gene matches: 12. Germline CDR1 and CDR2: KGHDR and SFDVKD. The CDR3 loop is CATSELGRLAGESTGELFF. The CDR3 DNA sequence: TGTGCCACCAGTGAATTGGGGAGACTAGCGGGAGAGAGCACCGGGGAGCTGTTTTTT.

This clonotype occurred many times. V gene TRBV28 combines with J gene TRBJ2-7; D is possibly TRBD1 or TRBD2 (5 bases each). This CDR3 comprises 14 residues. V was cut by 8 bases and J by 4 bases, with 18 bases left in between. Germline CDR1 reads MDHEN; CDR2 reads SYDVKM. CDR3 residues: CASFSSGRSYEQYF. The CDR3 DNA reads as TGTGCCAGCTTTAGTTCGGGGCGGTCGTACGAGCAGTACTTC.

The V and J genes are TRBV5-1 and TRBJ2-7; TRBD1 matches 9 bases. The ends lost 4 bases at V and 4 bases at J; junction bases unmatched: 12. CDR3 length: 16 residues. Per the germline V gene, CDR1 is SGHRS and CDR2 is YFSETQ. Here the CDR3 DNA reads TGCGCCAGCAGCCCGATCCCGGGACAGGGATATTACGAGCAGTACTTC. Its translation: CASSPIPGQGYYEQYF.

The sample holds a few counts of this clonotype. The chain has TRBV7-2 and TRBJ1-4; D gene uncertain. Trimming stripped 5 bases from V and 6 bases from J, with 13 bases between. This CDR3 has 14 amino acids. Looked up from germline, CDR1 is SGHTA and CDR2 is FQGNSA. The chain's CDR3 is CASSRTSGYEKLFF. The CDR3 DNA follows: TGTGCCAGCAGCCGGACTTCGGGGTATGAAAAACTGTTTTTT.

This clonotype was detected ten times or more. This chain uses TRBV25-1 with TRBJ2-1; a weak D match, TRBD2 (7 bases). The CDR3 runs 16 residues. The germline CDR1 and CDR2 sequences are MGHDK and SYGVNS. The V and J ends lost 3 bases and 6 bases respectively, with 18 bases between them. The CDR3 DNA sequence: TGTGCCAGCAGTGATGGGTTGCGGGGGCGACTCAATGAGCAGTTCTTC. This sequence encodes CASSDGLRGRLNEQFF.

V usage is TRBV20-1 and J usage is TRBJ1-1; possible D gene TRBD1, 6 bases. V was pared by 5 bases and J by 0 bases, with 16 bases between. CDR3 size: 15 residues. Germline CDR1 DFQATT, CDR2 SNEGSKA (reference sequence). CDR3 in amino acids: CSAPGGRNMNTEAFF. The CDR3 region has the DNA TGCAGTGCTCCGGGGGGGCGGAACATGAACACTGAAGCTTTCTTT.

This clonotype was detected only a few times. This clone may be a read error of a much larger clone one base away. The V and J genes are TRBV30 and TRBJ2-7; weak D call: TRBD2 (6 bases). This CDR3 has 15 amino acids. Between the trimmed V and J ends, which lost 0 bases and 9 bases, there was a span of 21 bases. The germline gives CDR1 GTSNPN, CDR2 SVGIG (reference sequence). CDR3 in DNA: TGTGCCTGGAGTGTTCTTTCTAGCAGGGCGGGGTGGCAGTACTTC. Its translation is CAWSVLSSRAGWQYF.

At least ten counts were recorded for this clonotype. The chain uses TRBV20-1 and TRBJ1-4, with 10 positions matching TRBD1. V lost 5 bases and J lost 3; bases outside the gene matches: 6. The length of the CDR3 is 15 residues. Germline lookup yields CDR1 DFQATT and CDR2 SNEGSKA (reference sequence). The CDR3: CSARQGALSNEKLFF. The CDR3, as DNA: TGCAGTGCTCGACAGGGGGCATTATCTAATGAAAAACTGTTTTTT.

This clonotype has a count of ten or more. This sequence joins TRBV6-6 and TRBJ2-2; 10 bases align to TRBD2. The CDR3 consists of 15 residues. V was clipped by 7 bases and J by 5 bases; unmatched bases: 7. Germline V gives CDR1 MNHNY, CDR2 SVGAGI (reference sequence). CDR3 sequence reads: CASTLAGVGTGELFF. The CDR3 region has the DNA TGTGCCAGCACCCTAGCGGGAGTGGGTACCGGGGAGCTGTTTTTT.

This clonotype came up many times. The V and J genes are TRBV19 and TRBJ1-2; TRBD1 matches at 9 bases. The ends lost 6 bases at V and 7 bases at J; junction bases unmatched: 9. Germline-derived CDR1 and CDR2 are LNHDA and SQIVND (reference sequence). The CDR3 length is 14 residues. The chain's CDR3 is CASSGWDRVGGYTF. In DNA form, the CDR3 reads TGTGCCAGTAGCGGTTGGGACAGGGTTGGTGGCTACACCTTC.

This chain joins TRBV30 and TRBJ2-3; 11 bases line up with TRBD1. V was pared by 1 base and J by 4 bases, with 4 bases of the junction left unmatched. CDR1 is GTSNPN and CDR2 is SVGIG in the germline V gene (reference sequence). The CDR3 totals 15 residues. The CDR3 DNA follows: TGTGCCTGGAGTGGAACGGGACAGGGGGCAGATACGCAGTATTTT. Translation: CAWSGTGQGADTQYF.

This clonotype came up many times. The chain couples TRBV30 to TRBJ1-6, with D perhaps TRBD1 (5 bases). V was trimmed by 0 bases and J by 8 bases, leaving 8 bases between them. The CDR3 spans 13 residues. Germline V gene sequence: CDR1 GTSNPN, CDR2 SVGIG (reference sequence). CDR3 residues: CAWSVRGDSPLHF. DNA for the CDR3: TGTGCCTGGAGTGTCAGAGGGGATTCACCCCTCCACTTT.

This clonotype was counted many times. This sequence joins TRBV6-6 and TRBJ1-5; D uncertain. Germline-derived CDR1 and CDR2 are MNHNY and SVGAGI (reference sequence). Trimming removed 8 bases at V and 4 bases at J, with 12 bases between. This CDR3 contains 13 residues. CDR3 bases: TGTGCCAGCGCCTTAGTGGGGAATCAGCCCCAGCATTTT. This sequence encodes CASALVGNQPQHF.

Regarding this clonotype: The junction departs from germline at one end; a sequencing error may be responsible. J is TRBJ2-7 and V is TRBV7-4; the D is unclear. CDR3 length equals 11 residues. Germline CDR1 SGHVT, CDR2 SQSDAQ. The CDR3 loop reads CPFGEDYEQYF. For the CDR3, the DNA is TGCCCGTTCGGAGAGGACTACGAGCAGTACTTC.